The 21 T cell receptor beta chains given below trace back to one sample, sequenced in a study of T cell changes during pregnancy in multiple sclerosis. Clones were sequenced by immunoSEQ multiplex PCR, and TCRdb holds only the in-frame ones, with some missing. The data hold about 110,000 clones, with more than 80% observed a single time. Sample: peripheral blood, taken before pregnancy. The source of these receptors is a female donor with multiple sclerosis, enrolled in a pregnancy study.

The chain joins TRBV7-2 to TRBJ2-7; D call uncertain. CDR1 SGHTA and CDR2 FQGNSA come from the germline V gene. With 5 bases removed from V and 3 bases from J, the gap between germline ends came to 17 bases. The CDR3 totals 15 residues. The CDR3 here is CASSLTFRSVYEQYF. CDR3 nucleotide sequence: TGTGCCAGCAGCCTAACTTTCCGATCGGTCTACGAGCAGTACTTC.

The gene calls are TRBV7-9 and TRBJ2-7, with TRBD2 identical over 7 bases. The CDR3 has 13 residues. Germline V gives CDR1 SEHNR, CDR2 FQNEAQ (reference sequence). V trimming: 5 bases; J trimming: 2 bases; junction bases outside the gene matches: 3. The CDR3 region has the DNA TGTGCCAGCAGCGTTGGACTAGCCTACGAGCAGTACTTC. Protein product: CASSVGLAYEQYF.

The rearrangement links TRBV20-1 to TRBJ1-2; D is undetermined. Germline lookup yields CDR1 DFQATT and CDR2 SNEGSKA (reference sequence). V gave up 6 bases and J gave up 6 bases, with 11 bases separating them. This CDR3 has 11 residues. CDR3 residues: CSAEGEDGYTF. CDR3 DNA: TGCAGTGCGGAAGGTGAGGATGGCTACACCTTC.

This sequence joins TRBV6-5 and TRBJ2-1, with D hard to call. V was shortened by 2 bases and J by 4 bases, with 6 bases between the two germline ends. The CDR3 is 13 residues long. Germline-derived CDR1 and CDR2 are MNHEY and SVGAGI. The CDR3 DNA reads TGTGCCAGCAGTTACCACTTTTACAATGAGCAGTTCTTC. Translation: CASSYHFYNEQFF.

J is TRBJ2-7 and V is TRBV27; TRBD1 matches 10 bases. In germline, CDR1 is MNHEY, CDR2 SMNVEV (reference sequence). The CDR3 has 14 amino acids. Germline trimming cut 6 bases from V and 1 base from J; bases unmatched to any gene: 3. The CDR3 reads CASRGQGVSYEQYF. The CDR3 DNA is TGTGCCAGCAGAGGACAGGGGGTTTCCTACGAGCAGTACTTC.

The chain carries TRBV6-6 and TRBJ2-1; 7 bases agree with TRBD2. This CDR3 contains 12 residues. CDR1 and CDR2 (germline): MNHNY, SVGAGI (reference sequence). The V gene end was trimmed by 5 bases and the J gene end by 14 bases; junction bases not matched to a gene: 9. This chain's CDR3 is CASSPTSDSEFF. In DNA, the CDR3 is TGTGCCAGCAGTCCAACTAGCGACAGTGAGTTCTTC.

The rearrangement links TRBV5-4 to TRBJ1-3, with D possibly matching TRBD1 (5 bases). The CDR3 extends over 16 amino acids. Looked up from germline, CDR1 is SGHNT and CDR2 is YYREEE (reference sequence). The V end was cut by 1 base, the J end by 4 bases, with 15 bases between. The CDR3, as DNA: TGTGCCAGCAGCTTGCTGGCTGACAGCGCCGGAAACACCATATATTTT. Translated, it gives CASSLLADSAGNTIYF.

The rearrangement links TRBV11-1 to TRBJ1-1, with D unresolved. Between the trimmed V and J ends, which lost 4 bases and 2 bases, there was a span of 8 bases. The CDR3 totals 13 residues. The V gene's germline CDR1 is SGHAT and CDR2 FQDESV (reference sequence). The CDR3 region has the DNA TGTGCCAGCAGCTCCAGTGCTAACACTGAAGCTTTCTTT. Residues: CASSSSANTEAFF.

This clone is a singleton in its sample. The chain combines TRBV11-3 with TRBJ2-5, with no clear D. The CDR3 loop spans 17 amino acids. With 5 bases removed from V and 4 bases from J, the gap between germline ends came to 23 bases. Germline V gene sequence: CDR1 SGHNT, CDR2 YENEEA. CDR3 bases: TGTGCCAGCAGCCAGATAAACCGGTGGATCCCGGGAGAGACCCAGTACTTC. Its protein product is CASSQINRWIPGETQYF.

In its sample, this clone was seen once. The chain employs TRBV10-3 and TRBJ2-7, with 9 bases matching TRBD2. The CDR3 is 16 amino acids. The V segment lost 0 bases and the J segment 5 bases; nucleotides outside the gene matches: 8. Germline V gene lookup returns CDR1 ENHRY and CDR2 SYGVKD. The CDR3 DNA reads as TGTGCCATCAGTGAGTCAAGCGGGGGGCCCCAGGACGAGCAGTACTTC. It translates to CAISESSGGPQDEQYF.

The chain has TRBV7-8 and TRBJ1-3, with a weak D call TRBD1 (6 bases). The V end was cut by 4 bases, the J end by 0 bases, with 10 bases between. The CDR3 is 15 residues long. The germline gives CDR1 SGHVS, CDR2 FQNEAQ. This chain's CDR3 is CASSSGHNSGNTIYF. The CDR3 nucleotides read TGTGCCAGCAGCTCGGGACACAACTCTGGAAACACCATATATTTT.

This clone occurred once. This chain uses TRBV6-5 with TRBJ1-1, with a possible D match to TRBD1 (5 bases). Trimming removed 4 bases from V and 5 bases from J, with 17 bases in between. The CDR3 consists of 15 residues. Per germline, CDR1 MNHEY and CDR2 SVGAGI. The DNA of the CDR3 is TGTGCCAGCAGTTTTTGGGGCACGGGGGAAACTGAAGCTTTCTTT. It codes for CASSFWGTGETEAFF.

This chain links TRBV7-8 with TRBJ2-5; D perhaps matches TRBD2 (5 bases). CDR3 length: 21 amino acids. Germline CDR1 SGHVS, CDR2 FQNEAQ. V lost 2 bases, J lost 2 bases, and 30 bases lay in between. The CDR3 sequence: CASSLPKPPYRTGKLQETQYF. The CDR3 bases are TGTGCCAGCAGCTTACCGAAACCACCGTACCGAACGGGGAAGTTGCAAGAGACCCAGTACTTC. The entire variable domain, with the rest obtained from reference TRBV7-8 and TRBJ2-5, is as follows: GAGVSQSPRYKVAKRGQDVALRCDPISGHVSLFWYQQALGQGPEFLTYFQNEAQLDKSGLPSDRFFAERPEGSVSTLKIQRTQQEDSAVYLCASSLPKPPYRTGKLQETQYFGPGTRLLVL.

The J gene is TRBJ2-3, the V gene TRBV7-9; 8 positions match TRBD2. Germline-derived CDR1 and CDR2 are SEHNR and FQNEAQ (reference sequence). J was trimmed by 5 bases and V by 4 bases; bases with no gene match: 5. The CDR3 is 14 amino acids. The chain's CDR3 is CASSSAGAGDTQYF. The CDR3 DNA reads as TGTGCCAGCAGCTCAGCGGGGGCGGGAGATACGCAGTATTTT.

The V call is TRBV13, the J call TRBJ2-2, with TRBD1 matching 8 bases. Germline CDR1 reads PRHDT; CDR2 reads FYEKMQ (reference sequence). The CDR3 loop spans 18 amino acids. The ends lost 3 bases at V and 6 bases at J; junction bases unmatched: 15. CDR3 in DNA: TGTGCCAGCAGCTTCCGAACTCTCGGGACAGGTAGTTCCGGGGAGCTGTTTTTT. Protein product: CASSFRTLGTGSSGELFF.

V and J are TRBV6-1 and TRBJ1-5, with TRBD1 identical over 7 bases. J lost 1 base, V lost 10 bases, and 10 bases had no gene match. Per germline, CDR1 MNHNS and CDR2 SASEGT. CDR3 length equals 15 residues. CDR3 protein: CATPRGPDSNQPQHF. CDR3 bases: TGTGCCACGCCAAGGGGGCCAGACAGCAATCAGCCCCAGCATTTT.

This clone was picked up a small number of times. V gene TRBV28 combines with J gene TRBJ1-2; 7 bases match TRBD1. The junction had 14 bases not matched to a gene; V was cut back by 10 bases and J by 12 bases. CDR1 MDHEN and CDR2 SYDVKM come from the germline V gene. There are 12 residues in the CDR3. The CDR3 nucleotides read TGTGCCACCCGACAGGGAGCCTCCGCCAACACCTTC. Its translation: CATRQGASANTF.

The chain uses TRBV2 and TRBJ1-2; unclear D gene. The CDR3 is 14 amino acids. The germline V and J ends were trimmed by 4 bases and 2 bases, with 11 bases remaining between them. CDR1 is SNHLY and CDR2 is FYNNEI in the germline V gene. CDR3 loop: CASSVLSGNYGYTF. The CDR3 nucleotides read TGTGCCAGCAGTGTTCTCTCGGGAAACTATGGCTACACCTTC.

This sequence joins TRBV19 and TRBJ2-4, with D hard to call. This CDR3 is 16 amino acids long. Per the germline V gene, CDR1 is LNHDA and CDR2 is SQIVND (reference sequence). V was cut by 2 bases and J by 2 bases, with 13 bases left in between. CDR3 nucleotide sequence: TGTGCCAGTAGTATACAGACCACACTACCCAAAAACATTCAGTACTTC. Translation gives CASSIQTTLPKNIQYF. Based on the CDR3 plus reference TRBV19 and TRBJ2-4, the full variable domain is DGGITQSPKYLFRKEGQNVTLSCEQNLNHDAMYWYRQDPGQGLRLIYYSQIVNDFQKGDIAEGYSVSREKKESFPLTVTSAQKNPTAFYLCASSIQTTLPKNIQYFGAGTRLSVL.

This clone was seen more than once but under ten times. The gene calls are TRBV18 and TRBJ1-2; D is unresolved. Per germline, CDR1 KGHSH and CDR2 LQKENI. CDR3 size: 15 residues. Trimming took off 3 bases at V and 8 bases at J, with 19 bases between the two ends. CDR3 residues: CASSPSAPVEEGYTF. CDR3 nucleotides: TGTGCCAGCTCACCGTCAGCGCCCGTTGAGGAGGGCTACACCTTC.

This chain links TRBV11-3 with TRBJ1-2; D is undetermined. The CDR3 contains 14 residues. Per germline, CDR1 SGHNT and CDR2 YENEEA. The germline V and J ends were trimmed by 4 bases and 0 bases, with 9 bases remaining between them. The CDR3 reads CASSSETTNYGYTF. The CDR3, as DNA: TGTGCCAGCAGCTCGGAGACTACTAACTATGGCTACACCTTC.